The 15 T cell receptor beta chains presented below share a single source sample, sequenced in a study of blood T cell repertoires in COVID-19. Assay: immunoSEQ multiplex PCR; the TCRdb copy retains only in-frame clones and omits some. This sample has about 230,000 clones, with approximately 84% found just once. The material sequenced was peripheral blood. All receptors come from a man between 50 and 59 years old with active or convalescent COVID-19.

This chain uses TRBV19 with TRBJ1-2; TRBD1 agrees at 7 bases. V shed 6 bases and J 4 bases; nucleotides not matched to a gene: 8. The germline CDR1 and CDR2 sequences are LNHDA and SQIVND (reference sequence). This CDR3 is 14 amino acids long. CDR3 loop: CASRDDRVRYGYTF. CDR3 bases: TGTGCCAGTAGAGACGACAGGGTTCGCTATGGCTACACCTTC.

This clone appeared once. V and J are TRBV4-2 and TRBJ1-2; D unresolved. Trimming removed 6 bases at V and 4 bases at J, with 21 bases between. CDR3 length: 16 amino acids. Germline loops: CDR1 LGHNA, CDR2 YNFKEQ. CDR3: CASSLKPRAGAYGYTF. The CDR3, as DNA: TGTGCCAGCAGTCTAAAGCCGCGGGCCGGTGCCTATGGCTACACCTTC.

This chain uses TRBV5-6 with TRBJ1-2; 9 nucleotides agree with TRBD1. The germline V gene has CDR1 SGHDT and CDR2 YYEEEE. The CDR3 has 18 residues. V was clipped by 0 bases and J by 4 bases; unmatched bases: 13. The CDR3 DNA follows: TGTGCCAGCAGCTTGGCCTTTAAGTTAGGACAGGGGCGCTATGGCTACACCTTC. This sequence encodes CASSLAFKLGQGRYGYTF. Based on the CDR3 plus reference TRBV5-6 and TRBJ1-2, the full variable domain is DAGVTQSPTHLIKTRGQQVTLRCSPKSGHDTVSWYQQALGQGPQFIFQYYEEEERQRGNFPDRFSGHQFPNYSSELNVNALLLGDSALYLCASSLAFKLGQGRYGYTFGSGTRLTVV.

The V call is TRBV28, the J call TRBJ2-7; D uncertain. Trimming cost V 3 bases and J 4 bases, with 7 bases left between them. The CDR3 extends over 12 amino acids. In germline, CDR1 is MDHEN, CDR2 SYDVKM. Here the CDR3 reads CASSFSFYEQYF. In DNA form, the CDR3 reads TGTGCCAGCAGTTTCTCTTTTTACGAGCAGTACTTC.

This clone was counted once. V is TRBV29-1 and J is TRBJ1-5; no clear D gene. This CDR3 has 12 residues. The V gene lost 4 bases and the J gene lost 4 bases, with 8 bases spanning the gap. Germline CDR1 is SQVTM and CDR2 is ANQGSEA. The CDR3 protein is CSVANRNQPQHF. The CDR3 region has the DNA TGCAGCGTTGCCAACAGAAATCAGCCCCAGCATTTT.

This clone appeared a single time. The chain employs TRBV30 and TRBJ1-1; 9 nucleotides match TRBD1. Germline V lookup: CDR1 GTSNPN, CDR2 SVGIG (reference sequence). The junction had 6 bases not matched to a gene; V was cut back by 0 bases and J by 4 bases. The CDR3 has 15 amino acids. As DNA, the CDR3 is TGTGCCTGGAGTGTCCGGGACAGGGATAGCACTGAAGCTTTCTTT. Translation gives CAWSVRDRDSTEAFF.

The rearrangement uses TRBV9 and TRBJ1-6; unclear D gene. CDR3 length equals 12 residues. The germline V and J ends were trimmed by 4 bases and 7 bases, with 6 bases remaining between them. The germline V gene has CDR1 SGDLS and CDR2 YYNGEE. CDR3 bases: TGTGCCAGCAGCTCTAGCAATTCACCCCTCCACTTT. Translating gives CASSSSNSPLHF.

The chain links TRBV4-3 to TRBJ2-6, with D perhaps matching TRBD2 (6 bases). V lost 4 bases, J lost 1 base, and 11 bases lay in between. Germline CDR1 reads LGHNA; CDR2 reads YSLEER. The CDR3 consists of 16 residues. In nucleotides, the CDR3 is TGCGCCAGCAGCCCGTCCGGGGGTTCTGGGGCCAACGTCCTGACTTTC. It yields the protein CASSPSGGSGANVLTF.

This clone was seen a single time. The chain couples TRBV5-1 to TRBJ1-2; 8 bases map to TRBD1. CDR3 length: 14 amino acids. The germline gives CDR1 SGHRS, CDR2 YFSETQ. J was trimmed by 5 bases and V by 4 bases; bases with no gene match: 7. The DNA for the CDR3 is TGCGCCAGCAGCACGGACAGGGCGGAATATGGCTACACCTTC. This sequence encodes CASSTDRAEYGYTF.

This clone appeared a single time. This chain uses TRBV5-4 with TRBJ1-1; a weak D match, TRBD1 (6 bases). The germline CDR1 and CDR2 sequences are SGHNT and YYREEE (reference sequence). V dropped 4 bases and J dropped 0 bases, with 13 bases sitting between them. This CDR3 is 15 amino acids long. Written as DNA, the CDR3 is TGTGCCAGCAGCCAACCCACAGGGCTGAACACTGAAGCTTTCTTT. It encodes CASSQPTGLNTEAFF.

The V call is TRBV5-1, the J call TRBJ2-3, with TRBD2 identical over 8 bases. J was trimmed by 5 bases and V by 1 base; bases with no gene match: 9. Germline V gene data show CDR1 as SGHRS and CDR2 as YFSETQ. The CDR3 is 16 residues long. CDR3 loop: CASSLQAGAHGDTQYF. CDR3 in DNA: TGCGCCAGCAGCTTGCAAGCGGGGGCGCATGGAGATACGCAGTATTTT.

This sequence joins TRBV5-4 and TRBJ1-2; D is undetermined. Looked up from germline, CDR1 is SGHNT and CDR2 is YYREEE (reference sequence). The CDR3 has 13 amino acids. V lost 0 bases and J lost 8, with 11 bases in between. This CDR3 is CASSLVQTRGYTF. The CDR3 nucleotides are TGTGCCAGCAGCTTGGTGCAGACTCGAGGCTACACCTTC.

This clone was seen a single time. The V and J genes are TRBV4-2 and TRBJ2-3; TRBD2 aligns across 11 bases. J was trimmed by 3 bases and V by 0 bases; bases with no gene match: 5. Germline V gives CDR1 LGHNA, CDR2 YNFKEQ. This CDR3 region has 17 residues. The CDR3 nucleotides read TGTGCCAGCAGCCAAGATACTAGCGGGGGTGGTACAGATACGCAGTATTTT. Protein: CASSQDTSGGGTDTQYF.

V is TRBV6-5 and J is TRBJ2-7; 13 positions match TRBD2. CDR1 is MNHEY and CDR2 is SVGAGI in the germline V gene. The CDR3 covers 15 residues. V dropped 10 bases and J dropped 4; count of bases not matched to a gene: 10. The CDR3 DNA follows: TGTGCCATGGGGACTAGCGGGGTGCCCGGGTACGAGCAGTACTTC. Protein product: CAMGTSGVPGYEQYF.

This rearrangement joins TRBV29-1 to TRBJ2-7; possibly TRBD1 for D (6 bases). Germline assignment: CDR1 SQVTM and CDR2 ANQGSEA. This CDR3 contains 13 residues. Trimming pared 7 bases from V and 5 bases from J, leaving 18 bases between. This CDR3 reads CSGAGTPTDEQYF. The CDR3 nucleotides read TGCAGCGGGGCCGGGACACCCACCGACGAGCAGTACTTC.